This T cell receptor (beta chain) was identified in a study of CXCR3-negative and CXCR3-positive naive CD8 T cells. Triplicate sorts, around 300,000 cells apiece, were made for each CD8+ T cell subset. To note about this clonotype: What it binds is unknown.

Germline values: CDR1 SGHRS, CDR2 YFSETQ. The CDR3 totals 16 residues. The TRB libraries of cDNA were built by UMI-labeled 5' RACE. Using the 5' RACE reads, TCRdb records one entry per CDR3 protein without DNA. This table holds 60,000 to 65,000 distinct CDR3 sequences. Whole-study results and caveats: Higher TRB CDR3 hydrophobicity marked CXCR3-positive naive cells relative to CXCR3-negative naive cells. Naive cells used TRBV-TRBJ genes in much the same way whether CXCR3-negative or CXCR3-positive; memory cells did not. Both naive subsets showed comparably high diversity, and memory CD8+ cells showed much lower diversity.

The V call is TRBV5-1, the J call TRBJ2-2; with no DNA, the TCRdb D assignment of TRBD1 cannot be verified. The source material was naive CXCR3+ CD8+ T cells from blood. Subset in this sample: CD45RO-CCR7+CD27+CD95- naive CD8+ T cells expressing CXCR3 (TNR3+). The TCR was taken from a human donor in good health. Some clones in this sample may be carry-over from other donors' samples. This CDR3 is CASSLEGQGIVGELFF. The full variable domain, in which reference TRBV5-1 and TRBJ2-2 provide the parts outside the CDR3, is KAGVTQTPRYLIKTRGQQVTLSCSPISGHRSVSWYQQTPGQGLQFLFEYFSETQRNKGNFPGRFSGRQFSNSRSEMNVSTLELGDSALYLCASSLEGQGIVGELFFGEGSRLTVL.